One sample yielded the 18 T cell receptor beta chains listed below, sequenced in a study of blood T cell repertoires in COVID-19. Libraries were prepared by immunoSEQ multiplex PCR; TCRdb keeps only in-frame clonotypes and omits some of them. The data show some 260,000 clones, with roughly 80% seen just once and 4.9% held by the top ten. The specimen sequenced was peripheral blood. The receptor source for this set is a woman aged 80 or over with active or convalescent COVID-19.

In its sample, this clone was seen a few times. J is TRBJ2-2 and V is TRBV4-2; 10 bases fit TRBD2. V shed 1 base, J shed 2 bases, and the junction held 1 base outside the gene matches. The CDR3 is 16 residues long. Germline V lookup: CDR1 LGHNA, CDR2 YNFKEQ. CDR3 region: CASSQASGRNTGELFF. The CDR3 DNA reads as TGTGCCAGCAGCCAAGCTAGCGGGAGAAACACCGGGGAGCTGTTTTTT.

V gene TRBV18 combines with J gene TRBJ2-5, with a tentative D call TRBD1 (6 bases). Between the trimmed V and J ends, which lost 2 bases and 0 bases, there was a span of 10 bases. Germline CDR1 is KGHSH and CDR2 is LQKENI. The CDR3 has 15 residues. In DNA, the CDR3 is TGTGCCAGCTCACCAGGGTGGGACAACCAAGAGACCCAGTACTTC. Translated, it gives CASSPGWDNQETQYF.

V gene TRBV6-5 combines with J gene TRBJ1-4; D might be TRBD1 (6 bases). Trimming shortened V by 2 bases and J by 4 bases, and 11 bases separated the two germline ends. CDR1 and CDR2 from the germline V gene are MNHEY and SVGAGI. This CDR3 region has 15 residues. This CDR3 reads CASSYGQQGNEKLFF. CDR3 DNA sequence: TGTGCCAGCAGTTACGGTCAACAGGGTAATGAAAAACTGTTTTTT.

This rearrangement joins TRBV5-5 to TRBJ1-1, with 7 bases lining up with TRBD1. The CDR3 consists of 13 residues. CDR1 and CDR2 from the germline V gene are SGHKS and YYEKEE (reference sequence). Losses at the gene ends were 4 bases for V and 4 bases for J; bases not matched to a gene: 4. The CDR3 is CASSRQGLTEAFF. In DNA, the CDR3 is TGTGCCAGCAGCAGACAGGGCCTCACTGAAGCTTTCTTT.

This clone was counted a single time. This chain joins TRBV5-5 and TRBJ1-4; D not certain. The CDR3 has 19 residues. Trimming removed 0 bases from V and 0 bases from J, with 18 bases in between. Germline CDR1 SGHKS, CDR2 YYEKEE (reference sequence). The CDR3 protein is CASSLEGLSRTTTNEKLFF. CDR3 DNA sequence: TGTGCCAGCAGCTTGGAAGGGCTATCAAGGACTACAACTAATGAAAAACTGTTTTTT.

The table lists this clone with a few counts. The chain couples TRBV2 to TRBJ1-1; TRBD1 matches 8 bases. The CDR3 runs 15 residues. Losses at the gene ends were 2 bases for V and 1 base for J; bases not matched to a gene: 3. Per germline, CDR1 SNHLY and CDR2 FYNNEI. In nucleotides, the CDR3 is TGTGCCAGCAGTGAATTCGGGACAGGGAACACTGAAGCTTTCTTT. Translating it yields CASSEFGTGNTEAFF.

The genes are TRBV19 and TRBJ2-2; 10 bases fit TRBD2. The V segment lost 7 bases and the J segment 5 bases; nucleotides outside the gene matches: 7. Germline V gives CDR1 LNHDA, CDR2 SQIVND (reference sequence). This CDR3 has 15 amino acids. Here the CDR3 DNA reads TGTGCCAGTACCCCCAGCGGGAGGGTTACCGGGGAGCTGTTTTTT. As protein: CASTPSGRVTGELFF.

The J gene is TRBJ1-3, the V gene TRBV10-3; 9 bases line up with TRBD1. Germline V CDR1 and CDR2: ENHRY, SYGVKD. Germline trimming cut 2 bases from V and 7 bases from J; bases unmatched to any gene: 6. This CDR3 has 15 residues. As DNA, the CDR3 is TGTGCCATCAGTGAGATGGGACAGGGTTTTAACACCATATATTTT. Translating it yields CAISEMGQGFNTIYF.

The rearrangement joins TRBV3-1 (or the pseudogene TRBV3-2) to TRBJ1-2, with 9 bases matching TRBD1. Germline values: CDR1 LGHDT, CDR2 YNNKEL (reference sequence). The trim removed 0 bases at V and 8 bases at J, leaving 10 bases unmatched. The CDR3 totals 16 residues. CDR3 amino acids: CASSQDLGTGTYGYTF. CDR3 in DNA: TGTGCCAGCAGCCAAGATCTCGGGACAGGGACTTACGGCTACACCTTC.

The chain uses TRBV5-1 and TRBJ1-2; the D gene is possibly TRBD1 (5 bases). The ends were cut back, 0 bases at V and 5 bases at J, with 14 bases in the middle. CDR1 and CDR2 (germline): SGHRS, YFSETQ. The CDR3 is 15 amino acids. As DNA, the CDR3 is TGCGCCAGCAGCTTGGAGAGGGGAGGCCGGTATGGCTACACCTTC. It is translated as CASSLERGGRYGYTF.

The V and J genes are TRBV5-4 and TRBJ2-7; no reliable D call. Trimming took 4 bases from V and 0 from J, leaving 11 bases between them. CDR1 SGHNT and CDR2 YYREEE come from the germline V gene (reference sequence). This CDR3 is built from 14 residues. DNA for the CDR3: TGTGCCAGCAGCACAAGTAGGAGCTCCTACGAGCAGTACTTC. Its protein is CASSTSRSSYEQYF.

The chain employs TRBV28 and TRBJ2-2; tentatively, D is TRBD2 (6 bases). The V gene lost 6 bases and the J gene lost 4 bases, with 15 bases spanning the gap. Germline values: CDR1 MDHEN, CDR2 SYDVKM. CDR3 size: 15 residues. CDR3 nucleotide sequence: TGTGCCAGCAGAGAGCTAGCGTCCGGCACCGGGGAGCTGTTTTTT. Protein product: CASRELASGTGELFF.

The rearrangement joins TRBV28 to TRBJ2-7; the D gene is possibly TRBD2 (7 bases). CDR3 length equals 20 residues. V lost 4 bases to trimming and J lost 0 bases, with 28 bases between them. Germline V gene data show CDR1 as MDHEN and CDR2 as SYDVKM. Here the CDR3 reads CASSSVIPIWRGGNSYEQYF. For the CDR3, the DNA is TGTGCCAGCAGTTCCGTGATTCCCATTTGGAGGGGGGGGAACTCCTACGAGCAGTACTTC.

The chain joins TRBV6-1 to TRBJ2-5; 7 bases agree with TRBD1. Germline V gene lookup returns CDR1 MNHNS and CDR2 SASEGT. The length of the CDR3 is 15 residues. J gave up 1 base and V 2 bases, and 4 bases lay outside the gene matches. Here the CDR3 DNA reads TGTGCCAGCAGTGAATACAGGGGTCCCCAAGAGACCCAGTACTTC. Translation: CASSEYRGPQETQYF.

V is TRBV5-1 and J is TRBJ1-5; D remains unclear. Germline values: CDR1 SGHRS, CDR2 YFSETQ. The CDR3 spans 14 residues. Between the trimmed V and J ends, which lost 0 bases and 6 bases, there was a span of 10 bases. Written as DNA, the CDR3 is TGCGCCAGCAGCTTGGAGAGAGGTTCTCAGCCCCAGCATTTT. Residues: CASSLERGSQPQHF.

The V call is TRBV3-1 (or the pseudogene TRBV3-2), the J call TRBJ1-6; the D is unclear. This CDR3 has 17 residues. V lost 4 bases to trimming and J lost 10 bases, with 23 bases between them. CDR1 LGHDT and CDR2 YNNKEL come from the germline V gene (reference sequence). This CDR3 reads CASSLSAGPLVGSPLHF. CDR3 coding DNA: TGTGCCAGCAGCCTCTCAGCGGGCCCTTTAGTCGGCTCACCCCTCCACTTT.

The V gene is TRBV6-2 or TRBV6-3, the J gene TRBJ2-5; D is possibly TRBD1 (6 bases). Germline CDR1 and CDR2: MNHEY and SVGEGT. V was trimmed by 5 bases and J by 3 bases, leaving 16 bases between them. This CDR3 region has 15 residues. In nucleotides, the CDR3 is TGTGCCAGCAGTATAGGGGGTCTCAAGGAAGAGACCCAGTACTTC. As protein: CASSIGGLKEETQYF.

This chain uses TRBV2 with TRBJ2-4, with D possibly matching TRBD2 (5 bases). The CDR3 is 16 amino acids. The V end lost 6 bases, the J end lost 7 bases, and 22 bases lay between the germline ends. Looked up from germline, CDR1 is SNHLY and CDR2 is FYNNEI. The CDR3 is CASSGGLGGSVNIQYF. DNA of the CDR3: TGTGCCAGCAGCGGAGGTCTGGGTGGGAGTGTGAACATTCAGTACTTC. Variable domain in full (rest from reference TRBV2 and TRBJ2-4): EPEVTQTPSHQVTQMGQEVILRCVPISNHLYFYWYRQILGQKVEFLVSFYNNEISEKSEIFDDQFSVERPDGSNFTLKIRSTKLEDSAMYFCASSGGLGGSVNIQYFGAGTRLSVL.